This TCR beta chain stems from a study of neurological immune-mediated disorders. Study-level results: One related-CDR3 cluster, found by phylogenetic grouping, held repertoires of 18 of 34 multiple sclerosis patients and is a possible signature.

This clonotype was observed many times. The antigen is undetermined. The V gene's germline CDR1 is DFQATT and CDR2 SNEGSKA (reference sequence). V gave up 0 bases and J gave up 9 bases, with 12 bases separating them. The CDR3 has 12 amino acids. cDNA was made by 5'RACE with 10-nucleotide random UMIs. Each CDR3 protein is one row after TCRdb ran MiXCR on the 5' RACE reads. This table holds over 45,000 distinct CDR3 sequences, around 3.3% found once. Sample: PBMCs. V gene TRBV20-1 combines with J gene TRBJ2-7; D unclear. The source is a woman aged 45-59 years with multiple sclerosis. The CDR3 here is CSAREIYILQYF. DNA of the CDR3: TGCAGTGCTAGAGAGATATACATCTTGCAGTACTTC.